The next 16 T cell receptor beta chains were all read from a single sample in a study of cytomegalovirus exposure and HLA in healthy donors. Vbeta (60) and Jbeta (13) primers were used in the PCR. Only in-frame clones appear in the TCRdb table, and some are missing; sequencing was by immunoSEQ multiplex PCR. The sample carries over 150,000 clones, almost 80% recorded once. The specimen was PBMCs. These receptor sequences come from a woman between 18 and 30 years old in good health and CMV-seronegative.

The rearrangement joins TRBV30 to TRBJ2-7; 9 nucleotides align to TRBD1. CDR1 GTSNPN and CDR2 SVGIG come from the germline V gene (reference sequence). The CDR3 consists of 13 residues. V lost 4 bases and J lost 2; bases outside the gene matches: 3. The CDR3 nucleotides read TGTGCCTGGACGGGACAGGGAACCTACGAGCAGTACTTC. This translates into CAWTGQGTYEQYF.

The chain joins TRBV5-1 to TRBJ2-2; TRBD2 matches 8 bases. CDR3 size: 17 residues. Trimming removed 4 bases from V and 1 base from J; junction bases left unmatched: 9. The germline gives CDR1 SGHRS, CDR2 YFSETQ. The CDR3 region is CASSPPGSGGNTGELFF. Here the CDR3 DNA reads TGCGCCAGCAGCCCCCCCGGGAGCGGGGGGAACACCGGGGAGCTGTTTTTT.

CDR3 in amino acids: CASSQAGVANNEQFF. The CDR3 nucleotides read TGCGCCAGCAGCCAGGCGGGAGTTGCAAACAATGAGCAGTTCTTC. The V call is TRBV4-1, the J call TRBJ2-1, with 7 positions matching TRBD2. The V gene's germline CDR1 is MGHRA and CDR2 YSYEKL. The junction had 7 bases not matched to a gene; V was cut back by 3 bases and J by 5 bases. The CDR3 has 15 residues.

This chain joins TRBV6-6 and TRBJ1-6; D is possibly TRBD1 (5 bases). Germline V CDR1 and CDR2: MNHNY, SVGAGI (reference sequence). Trimming cost V 8 bases and J 10 bases, with 12 bases left between them. The CDR3 is 12 amino acids. CDR3 in amino acids: CASAFRESPLHF. The DNA for the CDR3 is TGTGCCAGCGCGTTCAGGGAATCACCCCTCCACTTT.

This clone appeared a few times. CDR3 DNA sequence: TGCGCCAGCAGTCAACCCTGGGACAGGGTCAATCAGCCCCAGCATTTT. This codes for CASSQPWDRVNQPQHF. V gene TRBV23-1 combines with J gene TRBJ1-5; 9 bases line up with TRBD1. TRBV23-1 is an ORF, with its function uncertain. This CDR3 is 16 amino acids long. V gave up 2 bases and J gave up 3 bases; unmatched junction bases: 5.

V is TRBV6-1 and J is TRBJ2-1; 8 bases map to TRBD2. The CDR3 contains 13 residues. V lost 7 bases and J lost 3; bases outside the gene matches: 2. CDR1 MNHNS and CDR2 SASEGT come from the germline V gene. CDR3 sequence (DNA): TGTGCCAGCAAGACTAGCGACTACAATGAGCAGTTCTTC. Translated, it gives CASKTSDYNEQFF.

The gene calls are TRBV2 and TRBJ2-1; 10 nucleotides agree with TRBD2. V was pared by 3 bases and J by 8 bases, with 10 bases of the junction left unmatched. This CDR3 region has 16 residues. Germline values: CDR1 SNHLY, CDR2 FYNNEI. CDR3 residues: CASSEGIAGGEDEQFF. The DNA for the CDR3 is TGTGCCAGCAGTGAGGGGATAGCGGGGGGTGAGGATGAGCAGTTCTTC.

This chain connects TRBV28 to TRBJ1-2, with D maybe TRBD1 (6 bases). The CDR3 is 15 residues long. Trimming shortened V by 2 bases and J by 0 bases, and 10 bases separated the two germline ends. Germline CDR1 MDHEN, CDR2 SYDVKM. CDR3 residues: CASSLGGPTNYGYTF. The CDR3 coding sequence is TGTGCCAGCAGTTTAGGGGGCCCTACTAACTATGGCTACACCTTC.

The rearrangement uses TRBV28 and TRBJ1-5; D is undetermined. Germline assignment: CDR1 MDHEN and CDR2 SYDVKM. V lost 10 bases and J 2 bases, leaving 12 bases between the germline ends. This CDR3 has 13 residues. In nucleotides, the CDR3 is TGTGCCACCACTGGACTCGGCAATCAGCCCCAGCATTTT. It translates to CATTGLGNQPQHF.

J is TRBJ2-2 and V is TRBV21-1; the listed D gene, TRBD2, was not tested against the DNA. TRBV21-1 is recorded as a pseudogene. This CDR3 comprises 15 residues. CDR3 loop: CASSKTRRDTGELFF. CDR3 bases: TGTGCCAGCAGCAAAACTAGGCGGGACACCGGGGAGCTGTTTTTT.

The V call is TRBV28, the J call TRBJ1-1; TRBD1 matches at 12 bases. This CDR3 has 16 residues. Germline CDR1 and CDR2: MDHEN and SYDVKM. V dropped 8 bases and J dropped 0; count of bases not matched to a gene: 7. The CDR3 here is CASGRDRGRVNTEAFF. In DNA form, the CDR3 reads TGTGCCAGCGGCCGGGACAGGGGGCGAGTGAACACTGAAGCTTTCTTT.

This chain joins TRBV4-1 and TRBJ2-7; TRBD2 matches at 10 bases. Germline lookup yields CDR1 MGHRA and CDR2 YSYEKL. The CDR3 has 17 amino acids. Trimming at V came to 4 bases and at J to 0 bases, leaving 9 bases not matched to a gene. The CDR3 bases are TGCGCCAGCAGCCCTCAATTTGGGACTAGCGCCTCCTACGAGCAGTACTTC. Its protein product is CASSPQFGTSASYEQYF.

In the case of this clone: At one end the junction does not follow the germline gene, possibly because of a read error. J is TRBJ1-5 and V is TRBV10-3; TRBD1 matches 10 bases. Germline V gene data show CDR1 as ENHRY and CDR2 as SYGVKD. The CDR3 runs to 14 residues. CDR3 nucleotides: TGTGCCATAAGTGCCGGGACAGGGGATCAGCCCCAGCATTTT. Protein: CAISAGTGDQPQHF.

This chain joins TRBV7-9 and TRBJ2-7; TRBD2 aligns across 10 bases. The CDR3 extends over 15 amino acids. CDR1 is SEHNR and CDR2 is FQNEAQ in the germline V gene (reference sequence). The V and J ends lost 0 bases and 2 bases, in that order; junction bases with no gene match: 1. The CDR3: CASSLASGRPYEQYF. The CDR3 nucleotides are TGTGCCAGCAGCTTAGCTAGCGGGAGGCCCTACGAGCAGTACTTC.

The V gene is TRBV9, the J gene TRBJ2-3, with 8 bases lining up with TRBD2. The junction had 7 bases not matched to a gene; V was cut back by 4 bases and J by 0 bases. The CDR3 covers 16 residues. Per germline, CDR1 SGDLS and CDR2 YYNGEE. CDR3 coding DNA: TGTGCCAGCAGCCCCCGTAGCGGGGTAAGCACAGATACGCAGTATTTT. Amino acid sequence: CASSPRSGVSTDTQYF.

This sequence joins TRBV4-1 and TRBJ2-5, with D possibly being TRBD2 (6 bases). Near its end, the DNA agrees better with TRBJ2-7, so the J call may be wrong. Germline CDR1 MGHRA, CDR2 YSYEKL. This CDR3 region has 17 residues. The CDR3 sequence is CASSPGGGQKPGYEQYF. The CDR3 region has the DNA TGCGCCAGCAGCCCCGGGGGTGGGCAGAAGCCGGGTTACGAGCAGTACTTC.